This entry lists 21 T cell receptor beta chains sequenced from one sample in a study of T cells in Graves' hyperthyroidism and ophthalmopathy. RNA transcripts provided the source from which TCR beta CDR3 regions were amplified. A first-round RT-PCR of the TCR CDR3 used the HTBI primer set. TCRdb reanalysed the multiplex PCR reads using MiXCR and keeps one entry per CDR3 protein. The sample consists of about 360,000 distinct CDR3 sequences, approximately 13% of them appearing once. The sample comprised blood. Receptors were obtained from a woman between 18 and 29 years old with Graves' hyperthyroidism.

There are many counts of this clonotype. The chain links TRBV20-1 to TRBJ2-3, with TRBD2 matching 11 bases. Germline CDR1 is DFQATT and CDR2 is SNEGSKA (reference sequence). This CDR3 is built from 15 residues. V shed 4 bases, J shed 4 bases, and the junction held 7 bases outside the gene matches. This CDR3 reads CSATRTSGYSDTQYF. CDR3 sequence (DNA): TGCAGTGCTACCCGGACTAGCGGGTACTCAGATACGCAGTATTTT.

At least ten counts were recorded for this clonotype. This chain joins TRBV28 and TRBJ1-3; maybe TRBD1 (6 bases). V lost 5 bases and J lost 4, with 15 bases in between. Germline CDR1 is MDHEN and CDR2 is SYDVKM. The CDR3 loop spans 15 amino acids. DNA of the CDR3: TGTGCCAGCAGTCCGATTACAGGGACGGGAAACACCATATATTTT. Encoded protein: CASSPITGTGNTIYF.

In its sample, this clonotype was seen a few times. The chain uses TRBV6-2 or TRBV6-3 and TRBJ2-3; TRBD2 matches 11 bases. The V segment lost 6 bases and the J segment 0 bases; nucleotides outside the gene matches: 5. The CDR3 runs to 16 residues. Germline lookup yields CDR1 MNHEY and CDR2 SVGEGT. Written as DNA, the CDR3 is TGTGCCAGCAGCCCCCGGACTAGCGGGAGCACAGATACGCAGTATTTT. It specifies CASSPRTSGSTDTQYF.

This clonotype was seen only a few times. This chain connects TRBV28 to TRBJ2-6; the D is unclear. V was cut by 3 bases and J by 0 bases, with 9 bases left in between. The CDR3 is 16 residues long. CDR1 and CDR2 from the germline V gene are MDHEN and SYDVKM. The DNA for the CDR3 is TGTGCCAGCAGTTTTTATCAGGCCTCTGGGGCCAACGTCCTGACTTTC. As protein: CASSFYQASGANVLTF.

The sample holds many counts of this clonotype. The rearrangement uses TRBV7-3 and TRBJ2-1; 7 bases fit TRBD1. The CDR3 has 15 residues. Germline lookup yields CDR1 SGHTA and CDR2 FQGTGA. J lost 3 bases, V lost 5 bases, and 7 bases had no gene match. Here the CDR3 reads CASSPRQGGYNEQFF. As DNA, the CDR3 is TGTGCCAGCAGCCCCAGACAGGGCGGCTACAATGAGCAGTTCTTC.

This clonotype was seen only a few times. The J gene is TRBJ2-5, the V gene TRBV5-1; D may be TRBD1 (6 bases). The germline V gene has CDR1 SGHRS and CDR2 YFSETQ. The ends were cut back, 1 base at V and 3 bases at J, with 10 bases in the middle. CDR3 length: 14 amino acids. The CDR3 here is CASSLTGYEETQYF. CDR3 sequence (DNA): TGCGCCAGCAGCTTGACAGGGTACGAAGAGACCCAGTACTTC.

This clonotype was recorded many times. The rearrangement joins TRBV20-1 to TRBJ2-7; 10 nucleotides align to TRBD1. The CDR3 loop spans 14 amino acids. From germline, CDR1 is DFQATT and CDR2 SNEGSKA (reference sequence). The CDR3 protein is CSFDRGQGTDEQYF. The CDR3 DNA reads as TGCTCGTTTGATCGGGGACAGGGGACGGATGAGCAGTACTTC.

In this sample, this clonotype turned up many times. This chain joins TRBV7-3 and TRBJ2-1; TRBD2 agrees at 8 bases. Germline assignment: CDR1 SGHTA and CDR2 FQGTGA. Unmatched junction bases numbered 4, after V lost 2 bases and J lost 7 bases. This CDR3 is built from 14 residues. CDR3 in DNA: TGTGCCAGCAGCTTACGGGAGGGCCGGAATGAGCAGTTCTTC. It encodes CASSLREGRNEQFF.

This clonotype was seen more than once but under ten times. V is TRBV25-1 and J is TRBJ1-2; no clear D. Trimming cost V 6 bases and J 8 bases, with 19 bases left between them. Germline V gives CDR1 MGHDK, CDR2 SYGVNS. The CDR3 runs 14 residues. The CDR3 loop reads CASSQTPEVRGYTF. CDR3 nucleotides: TGTGCCAGCAGCCAAACACCTGAGGTGAGAGGCTACACCTTC.

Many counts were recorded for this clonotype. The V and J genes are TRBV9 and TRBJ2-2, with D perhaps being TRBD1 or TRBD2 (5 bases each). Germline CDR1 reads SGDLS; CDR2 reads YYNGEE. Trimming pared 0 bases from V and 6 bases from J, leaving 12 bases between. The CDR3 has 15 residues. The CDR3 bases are TGTGCCAGCAGCGTAGGGGGGAGTTACGCCGGGGAGCTGTTTTTT. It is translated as CASSVGGSYAGELFF.

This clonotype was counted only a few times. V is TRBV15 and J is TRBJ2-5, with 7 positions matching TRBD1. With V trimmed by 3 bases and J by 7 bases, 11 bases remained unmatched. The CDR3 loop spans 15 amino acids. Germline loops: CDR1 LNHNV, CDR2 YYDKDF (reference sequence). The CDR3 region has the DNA TGTGCCACCAGCAGGGGAACAGGGGCCGCGGGGACCCAGTACTTC. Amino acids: CATSRGTGAAGTQYF.

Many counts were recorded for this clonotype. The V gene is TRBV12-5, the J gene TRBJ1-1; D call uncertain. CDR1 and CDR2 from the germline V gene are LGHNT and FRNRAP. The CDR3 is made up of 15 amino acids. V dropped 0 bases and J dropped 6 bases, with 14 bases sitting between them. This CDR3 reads CASGLVTGGVAEAFF. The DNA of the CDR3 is TGTGCTAGTGGTTTGGTTACGGGAGGAGTCGCTGAAGCTTTCTTT.

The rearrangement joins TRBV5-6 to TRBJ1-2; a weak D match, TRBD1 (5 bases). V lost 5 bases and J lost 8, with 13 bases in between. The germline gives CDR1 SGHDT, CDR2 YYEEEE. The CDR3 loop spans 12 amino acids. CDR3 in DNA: TGTGCCAGCAGTTACCAGGGTGGCGGCTACACCTTC. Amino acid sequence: CASSYQGGGYTF.

In nucleotides, the CDR3 is TGTGCCAGCAGTGTTCAACAGGGCTCTGGGGCCAACGTCCTGACTTTC. Translating gives CASSVQQGSGANVLTF. V is TRBV2 and J is TRBJ2-6; a weak D match, TRBD1 (6 bases). V lost 4 bases to trimming and J lost 0 bases, with 10 bases between them. CDR1 and CDR2 (germline): SNHLY, FYNNEI. The CDR3 is made up of 16 amino acids.

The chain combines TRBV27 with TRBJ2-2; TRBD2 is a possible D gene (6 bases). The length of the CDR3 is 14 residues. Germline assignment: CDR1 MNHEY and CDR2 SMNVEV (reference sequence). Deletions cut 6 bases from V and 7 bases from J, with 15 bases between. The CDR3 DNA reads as TGTGCCAGCAGCTTAGAGGCGGGGAACGGGGAGCTGTTTTTT. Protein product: CASSLEAGNGELFF.

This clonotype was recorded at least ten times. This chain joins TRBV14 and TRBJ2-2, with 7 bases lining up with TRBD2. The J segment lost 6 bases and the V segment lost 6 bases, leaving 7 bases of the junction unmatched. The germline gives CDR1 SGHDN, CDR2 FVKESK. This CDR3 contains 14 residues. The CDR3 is CASSRGSSSGELFF. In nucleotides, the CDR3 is TGTGCCAGCAGTCGCGGGAGCTCGTCCGGGGAGCTGTTTTTT. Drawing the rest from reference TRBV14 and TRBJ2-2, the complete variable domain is EAGVTQFPSHSVIEKGQTVTLRCDPISGHDNLYWYRRVMGKEIKFLLHFVKESKQDESGMPNNRFLAERTGGTYSTLKVQPAELEDSGVYFCASSRGSSSGELFFGEGSRLTVL.

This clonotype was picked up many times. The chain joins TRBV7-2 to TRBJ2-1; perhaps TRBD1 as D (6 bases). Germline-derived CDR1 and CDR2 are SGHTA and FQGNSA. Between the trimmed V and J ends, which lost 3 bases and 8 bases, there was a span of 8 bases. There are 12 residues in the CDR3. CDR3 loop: CASSFRGYEQFF. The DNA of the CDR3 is TGTGCCAGCAGCTTCAGGGGCTATGAGCAGTTCTTC. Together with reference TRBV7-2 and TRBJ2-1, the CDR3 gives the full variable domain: GAGVSQSPSNKVTEKGKDVELRCDPISGHTALYWYRQSLGQGLEFLIYFQGNSAPDKSGLPSDRFSAERTGGSVSTLTIQRTQQEDSAVYLCASSFRGYEQFFGPGTRLTVL.

Here the CDR3 DNA reads TGTGCCAGTAGTACCGACATTCAGCCCCAGCATTTT. The encoded protein is CASSTDIQPQHF. The V gene is TRBV19, the J gene TRBJ1-5; unclear D gene. Deletions cut 4 bases from V and 6 bases from J, with 7 bases between. CDR1 LNHDA and CDR2 SQIVND come from the germline V gene (reference sequence). The CDR3 is 12 amino acids.

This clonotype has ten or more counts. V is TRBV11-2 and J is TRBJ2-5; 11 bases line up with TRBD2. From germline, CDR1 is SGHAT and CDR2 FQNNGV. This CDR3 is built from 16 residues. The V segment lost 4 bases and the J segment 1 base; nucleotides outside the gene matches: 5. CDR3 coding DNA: TGTGCCAGCAGCTCCGGGACTAGCGGACGCCAAGAGACCCAGTACTTC. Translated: CASSSGTSGRQETQYF.

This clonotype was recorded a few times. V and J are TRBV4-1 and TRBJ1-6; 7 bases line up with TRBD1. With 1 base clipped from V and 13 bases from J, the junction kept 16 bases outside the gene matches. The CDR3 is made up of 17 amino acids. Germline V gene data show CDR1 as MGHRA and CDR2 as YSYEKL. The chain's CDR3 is CASSQVGSGGLDMPLHF. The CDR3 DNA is TGCGCCAGCAGCCAAGTTGGATCAGGGGGATTGGATATGCCCCTCCACTTT.

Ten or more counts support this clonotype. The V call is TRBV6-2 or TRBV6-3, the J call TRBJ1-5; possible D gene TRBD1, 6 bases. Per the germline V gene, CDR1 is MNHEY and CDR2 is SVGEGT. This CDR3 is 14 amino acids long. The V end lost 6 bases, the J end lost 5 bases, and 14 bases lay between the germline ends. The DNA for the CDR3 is TGTGCCAGCAGGTTTGGAGGGGGTGATCAGCCCCAGCATTTT. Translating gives CASRFGGGDQPQHF.